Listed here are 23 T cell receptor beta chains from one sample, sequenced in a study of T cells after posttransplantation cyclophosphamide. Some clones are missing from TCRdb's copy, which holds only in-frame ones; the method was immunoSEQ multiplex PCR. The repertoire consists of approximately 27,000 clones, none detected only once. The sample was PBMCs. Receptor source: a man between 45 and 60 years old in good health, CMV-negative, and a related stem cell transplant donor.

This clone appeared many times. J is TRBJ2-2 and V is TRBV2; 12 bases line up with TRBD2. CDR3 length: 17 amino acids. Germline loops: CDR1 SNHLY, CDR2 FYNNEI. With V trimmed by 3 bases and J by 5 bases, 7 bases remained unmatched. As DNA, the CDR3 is TGTGCCAGCAGTGATGGTCTAGCGGGGGGGTGGACCGGGGAGCTGTTTTTT. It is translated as CASSDGLAGGWTGELFF. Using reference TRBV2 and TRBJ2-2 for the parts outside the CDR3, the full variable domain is EPEVTQTPSHQVTQMGQEVILRCVPISNHLYFYWYRQILGQKVEFLVSFYNNEISEKSEIFDDQFSVERPDGSNFTLKIRSTKLEDSAMYFCASSDGLAGGWTGELFFGEGSRLTVL.

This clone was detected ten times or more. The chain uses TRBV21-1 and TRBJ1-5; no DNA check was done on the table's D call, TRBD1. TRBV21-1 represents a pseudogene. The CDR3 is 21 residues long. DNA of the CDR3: TGTGCCAGCAGCAAATGGCCGAAATTGCCTCAGGTCATCAGGAGCAATCAGCCCCAGCATTTT. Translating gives CASSKWPKLPQVIRSNQPQHF.

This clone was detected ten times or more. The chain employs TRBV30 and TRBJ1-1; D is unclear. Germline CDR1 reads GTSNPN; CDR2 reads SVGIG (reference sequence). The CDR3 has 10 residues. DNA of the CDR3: TGTGCGTGTTCGGACACTGAAGCTTTCTTT. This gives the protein CACSDTEAFF.

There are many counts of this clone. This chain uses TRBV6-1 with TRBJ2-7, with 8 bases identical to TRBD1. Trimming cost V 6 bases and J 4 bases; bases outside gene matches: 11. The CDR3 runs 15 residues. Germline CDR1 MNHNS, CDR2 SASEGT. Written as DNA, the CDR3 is TGTGCCAGCAGGCAAACCGGGACAGGTCCTTACGAGCAGTACTTC. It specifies CASRQTGTGPYEQYF.

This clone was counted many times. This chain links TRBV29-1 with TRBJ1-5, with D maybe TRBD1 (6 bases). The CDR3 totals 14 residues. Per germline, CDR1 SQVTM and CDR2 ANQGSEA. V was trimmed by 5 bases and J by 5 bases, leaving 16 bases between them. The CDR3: CSVRDTGGDQPQHF. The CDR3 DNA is TGCAGCGTTAGGGACACTGGGGGAGATCAGCCCCAGCATTTT.

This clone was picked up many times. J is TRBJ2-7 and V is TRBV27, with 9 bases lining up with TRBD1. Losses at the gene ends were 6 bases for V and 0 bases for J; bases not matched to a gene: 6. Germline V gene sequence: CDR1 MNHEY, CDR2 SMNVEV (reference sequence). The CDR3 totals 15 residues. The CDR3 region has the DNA TGTGCCAGCAGCGCCGGGACAGGGCGCTCCTACGAGCAGTACTTC. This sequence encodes CASSAGTGRSYEQYF.

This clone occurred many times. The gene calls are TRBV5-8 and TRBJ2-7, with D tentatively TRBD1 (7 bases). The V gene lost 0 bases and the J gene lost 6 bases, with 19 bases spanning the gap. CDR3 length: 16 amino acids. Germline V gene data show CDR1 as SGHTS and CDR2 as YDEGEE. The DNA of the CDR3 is TGTGCCAGCAGCTTGGCCAAACAGGGGAGGAGGCGCGAGCAGTACTTC. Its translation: CASSLAKQGRRREQYF.

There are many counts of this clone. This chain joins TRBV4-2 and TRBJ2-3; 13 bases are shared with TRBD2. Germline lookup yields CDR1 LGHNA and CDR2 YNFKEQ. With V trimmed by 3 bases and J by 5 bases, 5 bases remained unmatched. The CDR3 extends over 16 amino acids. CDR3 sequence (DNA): TGTGCCAGCAGCCAGCGGACTAGCGGGAGCGGAGATACGCAGTATTTT. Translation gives CASSQRTSGSGDTQYF.

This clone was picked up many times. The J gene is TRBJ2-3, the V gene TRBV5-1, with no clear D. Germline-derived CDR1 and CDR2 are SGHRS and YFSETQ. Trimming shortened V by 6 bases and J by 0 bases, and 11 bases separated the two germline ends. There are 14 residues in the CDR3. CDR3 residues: CASTPLTSTDTQYF. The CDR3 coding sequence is TGCGCCAGCACACCCCTCACTAGCACAGATACGCAGTATTTT.

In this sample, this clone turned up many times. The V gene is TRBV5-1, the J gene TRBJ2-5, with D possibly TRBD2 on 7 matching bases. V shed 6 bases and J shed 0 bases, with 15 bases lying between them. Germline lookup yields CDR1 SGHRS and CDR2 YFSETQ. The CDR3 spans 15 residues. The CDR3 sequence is CASTYEGGDQETQYF. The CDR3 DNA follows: TGCGCCAGCACTTACGAGGGGGGGGACCAAGAGACCCAGTACTTC.

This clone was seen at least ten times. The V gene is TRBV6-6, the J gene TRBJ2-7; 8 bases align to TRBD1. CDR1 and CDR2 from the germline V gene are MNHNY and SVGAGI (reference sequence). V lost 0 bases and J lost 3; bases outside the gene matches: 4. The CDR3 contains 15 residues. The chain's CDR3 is CASSYSGTGFYEQYF. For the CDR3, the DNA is TGTGCCAGCAGTTACTCCGGGACAGGTTTCTACGAGCAGTACTTC.

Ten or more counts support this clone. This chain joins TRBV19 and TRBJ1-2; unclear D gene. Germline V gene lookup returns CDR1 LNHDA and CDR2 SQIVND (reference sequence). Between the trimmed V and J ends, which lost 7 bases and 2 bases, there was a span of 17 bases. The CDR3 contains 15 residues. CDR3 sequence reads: CASTPLGGPNYGYTF. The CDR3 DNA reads TGTGCCAGTACCCCCCTAGGAGGGCCCAACTATGGCTACACCTTC.

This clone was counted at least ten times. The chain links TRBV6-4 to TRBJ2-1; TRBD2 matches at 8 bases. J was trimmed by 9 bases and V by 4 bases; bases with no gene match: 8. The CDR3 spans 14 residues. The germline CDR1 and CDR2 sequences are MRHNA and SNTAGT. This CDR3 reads CASSVGAGGVEQFF. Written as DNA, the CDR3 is TGTGCCAGCAGTGTAGGGGCGGGAGGAGTTGAGCAGTTCTTC.

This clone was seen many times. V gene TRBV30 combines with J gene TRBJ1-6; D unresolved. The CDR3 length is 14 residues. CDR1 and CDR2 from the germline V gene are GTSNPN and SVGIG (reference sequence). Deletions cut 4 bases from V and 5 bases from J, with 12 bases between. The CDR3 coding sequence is TGTGCCTGGAAACCAGGTATCGATAATTCACCCCTCCACTTT. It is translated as CAWKPGIDNSPLHF.

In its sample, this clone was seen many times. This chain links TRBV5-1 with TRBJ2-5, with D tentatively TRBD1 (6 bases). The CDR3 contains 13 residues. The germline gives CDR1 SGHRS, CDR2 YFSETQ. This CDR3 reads CATGQTIQETQYF. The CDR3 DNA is TGCGCGACCGGACAGACCATACAAGAGACCCAGTACTTC.

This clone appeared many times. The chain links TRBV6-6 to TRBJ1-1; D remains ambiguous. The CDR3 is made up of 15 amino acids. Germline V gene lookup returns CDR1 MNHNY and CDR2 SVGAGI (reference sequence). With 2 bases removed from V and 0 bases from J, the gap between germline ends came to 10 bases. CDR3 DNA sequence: TGTGCCAGCAGTTACGTCCCCCAAATGAACACTGAAGCTTTCTTT. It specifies CASSYVPQMNTEAFF.

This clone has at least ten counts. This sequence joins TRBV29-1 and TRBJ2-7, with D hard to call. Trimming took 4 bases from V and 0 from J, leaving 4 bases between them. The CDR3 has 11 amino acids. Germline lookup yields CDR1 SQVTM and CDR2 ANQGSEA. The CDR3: CSVVSSYEQYF. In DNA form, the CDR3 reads TGCAGCGTTGTTAGCTCCTACGAGCAGTACTTC.

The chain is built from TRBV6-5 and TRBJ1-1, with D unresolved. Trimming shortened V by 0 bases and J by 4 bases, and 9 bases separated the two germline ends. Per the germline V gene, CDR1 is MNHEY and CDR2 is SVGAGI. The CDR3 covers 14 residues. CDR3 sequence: CASSYSGVGTEAFF. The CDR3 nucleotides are TGTGCCAGCAGTTACTCCGGAGTTGGCACTGAAGCTTTCTTT.

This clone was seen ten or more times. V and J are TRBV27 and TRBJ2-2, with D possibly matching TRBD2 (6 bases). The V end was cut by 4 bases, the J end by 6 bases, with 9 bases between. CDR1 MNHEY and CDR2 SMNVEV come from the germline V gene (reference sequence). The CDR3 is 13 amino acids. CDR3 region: CASSSWGAGELFF. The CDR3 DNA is TGTGCCAGCAGTTCATGGGGGGCCGGGGAGCTGTTTTTT.

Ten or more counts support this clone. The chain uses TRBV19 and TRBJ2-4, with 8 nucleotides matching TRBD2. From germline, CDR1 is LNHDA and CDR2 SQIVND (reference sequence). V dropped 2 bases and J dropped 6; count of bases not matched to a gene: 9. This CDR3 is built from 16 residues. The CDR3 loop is CASSIRSSGYGNIQYF. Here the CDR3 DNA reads TGTGCCAGTAGTATACGGTCTAGCGGGTACGGAAACATTCAGTACTTC.

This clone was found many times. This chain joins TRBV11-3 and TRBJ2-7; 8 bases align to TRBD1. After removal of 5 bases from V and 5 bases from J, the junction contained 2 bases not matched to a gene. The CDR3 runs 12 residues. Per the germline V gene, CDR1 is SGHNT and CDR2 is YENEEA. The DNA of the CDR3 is TGTGCCAGCAGCCCAGGGGGCGACGAGCAGTACTTC. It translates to CASSPGGDEQYF.

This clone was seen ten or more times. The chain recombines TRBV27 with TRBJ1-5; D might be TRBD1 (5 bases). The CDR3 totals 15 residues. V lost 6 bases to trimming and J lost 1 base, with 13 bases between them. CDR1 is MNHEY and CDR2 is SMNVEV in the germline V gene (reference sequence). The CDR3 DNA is TGTGCCAGCAGCCTAAACGGGGGGAGCAATCAGCCCCAGCATTTT. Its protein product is CASSLNGGSNQPQHF.

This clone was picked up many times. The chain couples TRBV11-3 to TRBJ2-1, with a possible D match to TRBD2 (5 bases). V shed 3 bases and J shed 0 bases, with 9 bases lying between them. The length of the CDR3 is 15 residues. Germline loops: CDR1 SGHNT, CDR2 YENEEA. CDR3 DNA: TGTGCCAGCAGCTTTAGCGTGAGCTCCTACAATGAGCAGTTCTTC. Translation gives CASSFSVSSYNEQFF.